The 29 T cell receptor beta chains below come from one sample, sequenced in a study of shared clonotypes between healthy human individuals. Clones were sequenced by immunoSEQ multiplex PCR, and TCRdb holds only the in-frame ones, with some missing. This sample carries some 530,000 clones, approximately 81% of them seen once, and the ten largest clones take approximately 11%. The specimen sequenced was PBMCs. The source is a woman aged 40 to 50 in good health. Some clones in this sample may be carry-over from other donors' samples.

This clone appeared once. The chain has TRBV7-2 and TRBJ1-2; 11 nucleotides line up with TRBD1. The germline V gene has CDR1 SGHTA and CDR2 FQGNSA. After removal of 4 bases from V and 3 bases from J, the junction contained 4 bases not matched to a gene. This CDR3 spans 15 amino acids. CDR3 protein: CASSSWDRGDYGYTF. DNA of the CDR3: TGTGCCAGCAGCTCCTGGGACAGGGGGGACTATGGCTACACCTTC.

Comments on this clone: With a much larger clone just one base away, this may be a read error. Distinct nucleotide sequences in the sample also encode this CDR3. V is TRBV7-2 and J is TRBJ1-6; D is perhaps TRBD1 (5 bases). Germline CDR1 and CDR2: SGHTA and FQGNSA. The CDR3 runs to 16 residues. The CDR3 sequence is CASSPPAGPRNSPLHF. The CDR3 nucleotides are TGCGCCAGCAGCCCCCCGGCAGGGCCCAGGAATTCACCCCTCCACTTT.

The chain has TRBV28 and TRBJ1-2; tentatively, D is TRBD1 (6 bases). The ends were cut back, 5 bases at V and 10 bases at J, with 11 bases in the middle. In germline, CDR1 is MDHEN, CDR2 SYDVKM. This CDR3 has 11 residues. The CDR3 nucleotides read TGTGCCAGCAGTCCCGACAGGTTCTACACCTTC. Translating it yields CASSPDRFYTF.

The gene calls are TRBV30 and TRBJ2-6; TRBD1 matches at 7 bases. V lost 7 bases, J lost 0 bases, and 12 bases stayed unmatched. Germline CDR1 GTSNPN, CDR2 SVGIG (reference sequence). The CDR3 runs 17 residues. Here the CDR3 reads CAYGQAILFSGANVLTF. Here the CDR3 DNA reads TGTGCCTACGGACAGGCTATACTCTTCTCTGGGGCCAACGTCCTGACTTTC.

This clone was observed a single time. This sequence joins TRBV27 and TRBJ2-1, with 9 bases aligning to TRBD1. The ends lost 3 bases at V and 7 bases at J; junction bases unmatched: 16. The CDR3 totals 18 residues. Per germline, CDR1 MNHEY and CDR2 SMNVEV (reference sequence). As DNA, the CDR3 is TGTGCCAGCAGTTTTCTAGGAAATCCGACAGGGGGGAGGAATGAGCAGTTCTTC. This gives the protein CASSFLGNPTGGRNEQFF.

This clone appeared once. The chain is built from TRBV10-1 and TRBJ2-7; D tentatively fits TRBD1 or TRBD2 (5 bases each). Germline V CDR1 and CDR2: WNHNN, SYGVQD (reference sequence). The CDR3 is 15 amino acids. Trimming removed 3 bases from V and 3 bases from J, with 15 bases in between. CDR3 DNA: TGCGCCAGCAGTGATGGCCGGGGACCCCACTACGAGCAGTACTTC. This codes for CASSDGRGPHYEQYF.

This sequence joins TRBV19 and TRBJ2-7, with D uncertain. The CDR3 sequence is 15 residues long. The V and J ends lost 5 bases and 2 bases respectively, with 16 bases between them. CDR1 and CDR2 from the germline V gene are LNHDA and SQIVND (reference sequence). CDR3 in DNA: TGTGCCAGTAGTCCCACCCCTCGGGCAACCTACGAGCAGTACTTC. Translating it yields CASSPTPRATYEQYF.

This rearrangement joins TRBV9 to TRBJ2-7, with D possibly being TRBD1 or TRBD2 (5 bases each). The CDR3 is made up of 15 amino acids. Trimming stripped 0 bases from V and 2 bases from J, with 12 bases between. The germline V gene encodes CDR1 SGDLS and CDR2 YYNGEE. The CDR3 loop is CASSVAGTATYEQYF. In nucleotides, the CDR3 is TGTGCCAGCAGCGTAGCTGGGACGGCTACCTACGAGCAGTACTTC.

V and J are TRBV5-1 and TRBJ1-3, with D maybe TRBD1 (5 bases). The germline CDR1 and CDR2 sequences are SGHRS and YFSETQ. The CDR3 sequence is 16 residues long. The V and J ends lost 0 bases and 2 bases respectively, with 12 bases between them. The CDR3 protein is CASSLAAGQTGNTIYF. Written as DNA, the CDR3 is TGCGCCAGCAGCTTGGCGGCAGGGCAAACTGGAAACACCATATATTTT.

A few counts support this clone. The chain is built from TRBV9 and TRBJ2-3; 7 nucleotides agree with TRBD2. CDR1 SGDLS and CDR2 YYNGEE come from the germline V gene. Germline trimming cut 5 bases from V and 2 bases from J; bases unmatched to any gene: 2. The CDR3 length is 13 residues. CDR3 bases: TGTGCCAGCAGGGGACTATACACAGATACGCAGTATTTT. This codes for CASRGLYTDTQYF.

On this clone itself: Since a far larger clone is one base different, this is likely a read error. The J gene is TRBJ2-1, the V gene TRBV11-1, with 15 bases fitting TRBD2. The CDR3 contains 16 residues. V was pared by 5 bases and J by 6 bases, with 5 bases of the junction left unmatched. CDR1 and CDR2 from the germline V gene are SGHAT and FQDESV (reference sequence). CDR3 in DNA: TGTGCCAGCAGCCCTTGGACTAGCGGGAGGGGCAATGAGCAGTTCTTC. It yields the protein CASSPWTSGRGNEQFF.

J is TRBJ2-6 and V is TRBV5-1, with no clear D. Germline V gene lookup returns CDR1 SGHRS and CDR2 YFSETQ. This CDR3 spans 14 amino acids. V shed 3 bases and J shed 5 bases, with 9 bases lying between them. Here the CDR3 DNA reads TGCGCCAGCAGCTCCACTCAAAGGGCCAACGTCCTGACTTTC. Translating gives CASSSTQRANVLTF.

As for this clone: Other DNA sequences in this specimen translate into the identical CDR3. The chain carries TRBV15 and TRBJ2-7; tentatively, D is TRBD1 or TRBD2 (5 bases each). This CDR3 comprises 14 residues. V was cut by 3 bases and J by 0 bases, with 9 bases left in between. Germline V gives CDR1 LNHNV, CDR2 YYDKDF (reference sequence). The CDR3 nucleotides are TGTGCCACCAGCAGGGGGGATAGCTCCTACGAGCAGTACTTC. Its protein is CATSRGDSSYEQYF.

CDR3 in amino acids: CASSYRWGASYNEQFF. The CDR3 nucleotides are TGTGCCAGCAGTTACAGGTGGGGGGCCTCCTACAATGAGCAGTTCTTC. The rearrangement joins TRBV6-6 to TRBJ2-1, with D perhaps TRBD1 or TRBD2 (6 bases each). Germline V gene lookup returns CDR1 MNHNY and CDR2 SVGAGI (reference sequence). This CDR3 contains 16 residues. Trimming stripped 2 bases from V and 0 bases from J, with 11 bases between.

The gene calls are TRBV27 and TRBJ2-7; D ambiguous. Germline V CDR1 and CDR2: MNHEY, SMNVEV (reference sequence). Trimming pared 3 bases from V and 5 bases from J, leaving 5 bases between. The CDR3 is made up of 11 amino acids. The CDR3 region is CASSFWDEQYF. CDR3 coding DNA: TGTGCCAGCAGTTTCTGGGACGAGCAGTACTTC.

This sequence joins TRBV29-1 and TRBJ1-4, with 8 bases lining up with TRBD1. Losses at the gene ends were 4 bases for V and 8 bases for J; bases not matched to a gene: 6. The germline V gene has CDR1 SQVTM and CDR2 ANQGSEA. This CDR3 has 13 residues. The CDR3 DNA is TGCAGCGTTGGTAAACAGGGGGGAGAAAAACTGTTTTTT. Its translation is CSVGKQGGEKLFF.

CDR3 amino acids: CAWSGKSDRSFYEKLFF. For the CDR3, the DNA is TGTGCCTGGAGTGGAAAGTCCGACAGATCCTTCTATGAAAAACTGTTTTTT. The chain combines TRBV30 with TRBJ1-4, with D maybe TRBD1 (5 bases). Trimming took off 1 base at V and 6 bases at J, with 21 bases between the two ends. The CDR3 contains 17 residues. CDR1 is GTSNPN and CDR2 is SVGIG in the germline V gene (reference sequence).

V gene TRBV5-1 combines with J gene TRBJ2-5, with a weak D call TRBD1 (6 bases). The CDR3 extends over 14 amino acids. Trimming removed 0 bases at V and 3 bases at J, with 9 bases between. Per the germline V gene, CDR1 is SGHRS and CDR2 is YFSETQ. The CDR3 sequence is CASSLGTAEETQYF. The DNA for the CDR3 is TGCGCCAGCAGCTTGGGGACAGCCGAAGAGACCCAGTACTTC.

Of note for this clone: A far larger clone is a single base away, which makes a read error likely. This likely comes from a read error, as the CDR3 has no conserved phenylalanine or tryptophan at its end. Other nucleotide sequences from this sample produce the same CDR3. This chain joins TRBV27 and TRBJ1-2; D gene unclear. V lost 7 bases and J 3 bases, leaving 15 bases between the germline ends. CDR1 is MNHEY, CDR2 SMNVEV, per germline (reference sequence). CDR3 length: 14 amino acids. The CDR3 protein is CASTRAGRDYGYTL. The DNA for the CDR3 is TGTGCCAGCACTAGAGCAGGTCGGGACTATGGCTACACCCTC.

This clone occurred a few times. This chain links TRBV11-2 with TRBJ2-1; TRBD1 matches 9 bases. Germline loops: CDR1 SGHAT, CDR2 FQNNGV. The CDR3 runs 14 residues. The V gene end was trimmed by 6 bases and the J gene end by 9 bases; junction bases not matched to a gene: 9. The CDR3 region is CASSLLTGGSEQFF. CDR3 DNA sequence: TGTGCCAGCAGTCTCCTGACAGGGGGGTCTGAGCAGTTCTTC.

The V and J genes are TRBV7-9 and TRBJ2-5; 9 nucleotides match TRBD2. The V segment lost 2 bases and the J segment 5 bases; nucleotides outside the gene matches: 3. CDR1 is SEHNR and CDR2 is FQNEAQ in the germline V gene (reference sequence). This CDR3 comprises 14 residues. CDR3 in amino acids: CASSLLAGRETQYF. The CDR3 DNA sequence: TGTGCCAGCAGCTTACTAGCGGGAAGGGAGACCCAGTACTTC. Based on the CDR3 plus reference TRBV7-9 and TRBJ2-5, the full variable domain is DTGVSQNPRHKITKRGQNVTFRCDPISEHNRLYWYRQTLGQGPEFLTYFQNEAQLEKSRLLSDRFSAERPKGSFSTLEIQRTEQGDSAMYLCASSLLAGRETQYFGPGTRLLVL.

CDR3 nucleotide sequence: TGTGCCCAAAGCCCCGGGACCGCGGTCACCTTC. Amino acid sequence: CAQSPGTAVTF. This chain uses TRBV30 with TRBJ1-2, with D possibly matching TRBD1 (5 bases). Trimming removed 8 bases from V and 13 bases from J, with 20 bases in between. The CDR3 length is 11 residues. Per the germline V gene, CDR1 is GTSNPN and CDR2 is SVGIG (reference sequence).

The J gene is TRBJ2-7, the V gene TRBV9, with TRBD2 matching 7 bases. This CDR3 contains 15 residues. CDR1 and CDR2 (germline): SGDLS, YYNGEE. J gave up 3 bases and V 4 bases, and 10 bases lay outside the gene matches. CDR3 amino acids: CASSPLPSGNYEQYF. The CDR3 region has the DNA TGTGCCAGCAGCCCTCTCCCTAGCGGAAACTACGAGCAGTACTTC. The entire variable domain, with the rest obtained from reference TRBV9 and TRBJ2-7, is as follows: DSGVTQTPKHLITATGQRVTLRCSPRSGDLSVYWYQQSLDQGLQFLIQYYNGEERAKGNILERFSAQQFPDLHSELNLSSLELGDSALYFCASSPLPSGNYEQYFGPGTRLTVT.

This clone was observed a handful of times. This CDR3 is CASSEQGGSYNEQFF. CDR3 coding DNA: TGTGCCAGCTCCGAACAGGGTGGATCCTACAATGAGCAGTTCTTC. This chain joins TRBV6-6 and TRBJ2-1; maybe TRBD1 (6 bases). The germline V gene has CDR1 MNHNY and CDR2 SVGAGI (reference sequence). Trimming cost V 8 bases and J 1 base, with 15 bases left between them. The CDR3 is made up of 15 amino acids.

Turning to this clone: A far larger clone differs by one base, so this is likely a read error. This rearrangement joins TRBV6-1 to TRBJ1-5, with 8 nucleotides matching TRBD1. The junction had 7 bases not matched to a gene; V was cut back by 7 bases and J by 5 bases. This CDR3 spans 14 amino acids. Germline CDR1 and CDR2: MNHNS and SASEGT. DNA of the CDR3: TGTGCCAGCATGCCAGGGGGCGCGGATCAGCCCCAGCATTTT. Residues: CASMPGGADQPQHF.

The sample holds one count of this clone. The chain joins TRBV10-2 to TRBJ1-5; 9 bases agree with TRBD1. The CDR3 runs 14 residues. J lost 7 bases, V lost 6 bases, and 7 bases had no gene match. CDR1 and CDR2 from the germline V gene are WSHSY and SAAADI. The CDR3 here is CASREVDRGQPQHF. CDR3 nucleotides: TGCGCCAGCAGGGAAGTGGACAGGGGACAGCCCCAGCATTTT.

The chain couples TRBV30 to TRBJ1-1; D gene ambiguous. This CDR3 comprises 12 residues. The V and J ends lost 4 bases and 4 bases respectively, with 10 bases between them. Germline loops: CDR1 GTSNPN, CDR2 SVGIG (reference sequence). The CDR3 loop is CAWKRWPTEAFF. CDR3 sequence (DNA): TGTGCCTGGAAGCGGTGGCCCACTGAAGCTTTCTTT.

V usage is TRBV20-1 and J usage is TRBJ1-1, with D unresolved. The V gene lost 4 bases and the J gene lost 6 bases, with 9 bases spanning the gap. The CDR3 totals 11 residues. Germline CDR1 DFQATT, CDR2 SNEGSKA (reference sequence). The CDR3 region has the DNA TGCAGTGCTATTTTGGTTCCTGAAGCTTTCTTT. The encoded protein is CSAILVPEAFF.

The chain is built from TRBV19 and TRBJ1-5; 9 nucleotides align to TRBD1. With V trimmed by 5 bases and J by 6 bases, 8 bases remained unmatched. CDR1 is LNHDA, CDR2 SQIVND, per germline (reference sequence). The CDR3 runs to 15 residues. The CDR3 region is CASSHRDRDGQPQHF. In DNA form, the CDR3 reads TGTGCCAGTAGTCACCGGGACAGGGATGGTCAGCCCCAGCATTTT.